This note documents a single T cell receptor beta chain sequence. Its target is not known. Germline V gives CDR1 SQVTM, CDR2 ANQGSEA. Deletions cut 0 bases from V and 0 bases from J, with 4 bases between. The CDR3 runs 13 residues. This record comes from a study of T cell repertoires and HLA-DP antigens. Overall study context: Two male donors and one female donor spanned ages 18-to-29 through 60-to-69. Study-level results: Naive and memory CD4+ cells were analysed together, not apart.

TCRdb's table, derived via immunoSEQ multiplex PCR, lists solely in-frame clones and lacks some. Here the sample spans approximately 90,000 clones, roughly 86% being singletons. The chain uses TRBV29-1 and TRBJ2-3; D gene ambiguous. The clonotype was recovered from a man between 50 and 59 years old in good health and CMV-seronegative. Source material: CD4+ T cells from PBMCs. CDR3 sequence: CSVEDGSTDTQYF. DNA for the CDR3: TGCAGCGTTGAAGATGGGAGCACAGATACGCAGTATTTT.